This T cell receptor (beta chain) was sequenced during a study of cytomegalovirus exposure and HLA in healthy donors. This table comes from immunoSEQ multiplex PCR, and its TCRdb copy is limited to in-frame clones, with some not included. There are roughly 130,000 clones in the sample; around nine tenths occur only once, and around 3.1% lies in the top ten. This clone was seen a handful of times. This receptor was obtained from a man younger than 45 in good health and CMV-seronegative. The sequenced material came from PBMCs.

CDR3 coding DNA: TGTGCCAGCAGCATTGGACAGGCGAACACCGGGGAGCTGTTTTTT. This codes for CASSIGQANTGELFF. The chain uses TRBV5-8 and TRBJ2-2, with 7 bases that match TRBD1. The CDR3 runs to 15 residues. The trim removed 4 bases at V and 0 bases at J, leaving 3 bases unmatched. CDR1 is SGHTS and CDR2 is YDEGEE in the germline V gene.